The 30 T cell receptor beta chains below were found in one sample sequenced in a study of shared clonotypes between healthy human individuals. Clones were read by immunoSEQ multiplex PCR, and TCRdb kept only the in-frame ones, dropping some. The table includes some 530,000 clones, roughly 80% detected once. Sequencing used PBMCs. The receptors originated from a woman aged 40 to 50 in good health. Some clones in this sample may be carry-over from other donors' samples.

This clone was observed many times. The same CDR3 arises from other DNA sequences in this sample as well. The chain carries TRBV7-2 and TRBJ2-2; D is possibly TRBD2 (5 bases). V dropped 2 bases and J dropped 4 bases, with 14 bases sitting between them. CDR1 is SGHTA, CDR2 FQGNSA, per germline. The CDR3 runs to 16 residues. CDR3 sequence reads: CASSLNAEAGTGELFF. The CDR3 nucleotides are TGTGCCAGCAGCTTAAATGCGGAGGCGGGCACCGGGGAGCTGTTTTTT.

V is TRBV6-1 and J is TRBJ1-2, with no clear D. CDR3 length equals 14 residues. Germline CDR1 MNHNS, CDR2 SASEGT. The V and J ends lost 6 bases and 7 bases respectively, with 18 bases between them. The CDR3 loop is CASSLVTEMGGYTF. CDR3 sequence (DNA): TGTGCCAGCAGCCTCGTGACGGAAATGGGTGGCTACACCTTC.

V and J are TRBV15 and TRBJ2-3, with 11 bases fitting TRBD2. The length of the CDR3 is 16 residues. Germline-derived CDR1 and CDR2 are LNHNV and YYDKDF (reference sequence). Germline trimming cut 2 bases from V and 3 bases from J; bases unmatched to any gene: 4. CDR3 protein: CATSRIAGGQTDTQYF. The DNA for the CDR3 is TGTGCCACCAGCAGAATAGCGGGAGGGCAAACAGATACGCAGTATTTT.

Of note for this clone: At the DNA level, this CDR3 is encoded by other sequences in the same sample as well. The DNA of the CDR3 is TGTGCCAGCAGCCCTCTAGCGGGAGGGGCCTACGAGCAGTACTTC. Translation: CASSPLAGGAYEQYF. J is TRBJ2-7 and V is TRBV11-2; TRBD2 matches at 12 bases. The CDR3 is 15 residues long. The ends lost 5 bases at V and 2 bases at J; junction bases unmatched: 4. From germline, CDR1 is SGHAT and CDR2 FQNNGV.

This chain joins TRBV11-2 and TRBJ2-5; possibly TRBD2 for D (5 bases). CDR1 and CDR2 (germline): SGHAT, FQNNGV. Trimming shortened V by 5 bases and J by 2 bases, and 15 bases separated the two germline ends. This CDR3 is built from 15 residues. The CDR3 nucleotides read TGTGCCAGCAGCGCCTGGGAGAAAGAACAAGAGACCCAGTACTTC. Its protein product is CASSAWEKEQETQYF.

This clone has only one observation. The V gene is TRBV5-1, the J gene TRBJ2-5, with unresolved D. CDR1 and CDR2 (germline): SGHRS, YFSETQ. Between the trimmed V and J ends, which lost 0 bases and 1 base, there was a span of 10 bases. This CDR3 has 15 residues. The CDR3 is CASSLVLTSQETQYF. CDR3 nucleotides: TGCGCCAGCAGCTTGGTGTTGACGTCCCAAGAGACCCAGTACTTC.

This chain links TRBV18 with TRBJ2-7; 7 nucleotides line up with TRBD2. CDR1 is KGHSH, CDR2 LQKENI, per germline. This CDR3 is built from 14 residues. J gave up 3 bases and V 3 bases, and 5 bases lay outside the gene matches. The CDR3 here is CASSPGRGGYEQYF. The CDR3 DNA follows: TGTGCCAGCTCACCGGGACGCGGGGGCTACGAGCAGTACTTC.

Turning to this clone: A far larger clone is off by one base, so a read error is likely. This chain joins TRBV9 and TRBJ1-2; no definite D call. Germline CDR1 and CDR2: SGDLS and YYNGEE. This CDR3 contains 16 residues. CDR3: CAGSVGLGSSNYGYTF. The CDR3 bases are TGTGCCGGCAGCGTAGGGTTGGGCAGCTCTAACTATGGCTACACCTTC. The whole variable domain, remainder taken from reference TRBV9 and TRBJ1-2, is DSGVTQTPKHLITATGQRVTLRCSPRSGDLSVYWYQQSLDQGLQFLIQYYNGEERAKGNILERFSAQQFPDLHSELNLSSLELGDSALYFCAGSVGLGSSNYGYTFGSGTRLTVV.

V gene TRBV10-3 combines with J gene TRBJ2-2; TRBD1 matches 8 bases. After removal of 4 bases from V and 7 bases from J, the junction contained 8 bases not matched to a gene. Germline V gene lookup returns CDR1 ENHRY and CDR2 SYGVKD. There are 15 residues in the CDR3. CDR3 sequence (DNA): TGTGCCATCAGTGTCGGCGCAGGGGGCGTCGGGGAGCTGTTTTTT. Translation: CAISVGAGGVGELFF.

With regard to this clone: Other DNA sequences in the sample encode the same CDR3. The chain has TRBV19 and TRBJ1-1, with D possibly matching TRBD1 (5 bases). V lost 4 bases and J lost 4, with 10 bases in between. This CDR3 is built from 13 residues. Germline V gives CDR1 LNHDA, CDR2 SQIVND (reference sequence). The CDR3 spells CASSTQGGTEAFF. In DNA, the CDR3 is TGTGCCAGTAGTACCCAGGGAGGCACTGAAGCTTTCTTT.

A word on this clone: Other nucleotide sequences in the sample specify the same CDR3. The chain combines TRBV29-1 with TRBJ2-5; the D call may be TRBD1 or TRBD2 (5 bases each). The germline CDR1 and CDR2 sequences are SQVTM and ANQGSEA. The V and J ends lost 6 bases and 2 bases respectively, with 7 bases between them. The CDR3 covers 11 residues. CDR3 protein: CSVGEQETQYF. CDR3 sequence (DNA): TGCAGCGTGGGGGAGCAAGAGACCCAGTACTTC.

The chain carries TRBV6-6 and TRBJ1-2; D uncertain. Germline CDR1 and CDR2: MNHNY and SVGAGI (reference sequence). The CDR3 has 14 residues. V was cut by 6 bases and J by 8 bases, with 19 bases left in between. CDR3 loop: CASSPDITASGYTF. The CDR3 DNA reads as TGTGCCAGCAGCCCTGACATTACGGCTAGCGGCTACACCTTC.

The CDR3 loop reads CAISEKTSGISYEQYF. In DNA form, the CDR3 reads TGTGCCATCAGTGAAAAGACTAGCGGGATCTCCTACGAGCAGTACTTC. The chain combines TRBV10-3 with TRBJ2-7, with 11 bases identical to TRBD2. Losses at the gene ends were 3 bases for V and 0 bases for J; bases not matched to a gene: 4. CDR1 and CDR2 (germline): ENHRY, SYGVKD. The CDR3 has 16 amino acids.

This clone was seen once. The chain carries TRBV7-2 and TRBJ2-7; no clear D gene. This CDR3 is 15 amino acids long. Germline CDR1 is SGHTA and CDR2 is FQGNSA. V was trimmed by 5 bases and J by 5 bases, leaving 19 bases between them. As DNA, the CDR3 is TGTGCCAGCAGCCCCCGTGGCGCTACGGACCACGAGCAGTACTTC. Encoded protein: CASSPRGATDHEQYF.

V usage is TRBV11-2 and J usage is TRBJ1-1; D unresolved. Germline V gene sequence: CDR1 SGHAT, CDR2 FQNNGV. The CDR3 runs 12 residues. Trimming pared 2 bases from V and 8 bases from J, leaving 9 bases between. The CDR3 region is CASSLSVLEAFF. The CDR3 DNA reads TGTGCCAGCAGCTTATCCGTCTTAGAAGCTTTCTTT.

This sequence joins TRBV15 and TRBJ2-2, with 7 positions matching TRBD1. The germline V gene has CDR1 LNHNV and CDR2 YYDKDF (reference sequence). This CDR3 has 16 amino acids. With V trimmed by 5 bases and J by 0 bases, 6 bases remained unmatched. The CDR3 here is CATSSLDRTNTGELFF. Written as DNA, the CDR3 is TGTGCCACCAGCTCGCTGGACAGGACGAACACCGGGGAGCTGTTTTTT.

The CDR3 bases are TGTGCCAGCAGTTACACCCCCACCGGTGAAGCTTTCTTT. This codes for CASSYTPTGEAFF. J is TRBJ1-1 and V is TRBV6-6; no firm D call. CDR1 and CDR2 (germline): MNHNY, SVGAGI (reference sequence). The length of the CDR3 is 13 residues. The germline V and J ends were trimmed by 2 bases and 7 bases, with 11 bases remaining between them.

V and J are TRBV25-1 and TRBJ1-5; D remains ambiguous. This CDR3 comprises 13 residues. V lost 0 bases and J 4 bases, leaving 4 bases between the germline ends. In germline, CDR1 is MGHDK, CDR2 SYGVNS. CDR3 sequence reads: CASSEYSNQPQHF. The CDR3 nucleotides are TGTGCCAGCAGTGAATATAGTAATCAGCCCCAGCATTTT. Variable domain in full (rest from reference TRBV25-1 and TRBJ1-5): EADIYQTPRYLVIGTGKKITLECSQTMGHDKMYWYQQDPGMELHLIHYSYGVNSTEKGDLSSESTVSRIRTEHFPLTLESARPSHTSQYLCASSEYSNQPQHFGDGTRLSIL.

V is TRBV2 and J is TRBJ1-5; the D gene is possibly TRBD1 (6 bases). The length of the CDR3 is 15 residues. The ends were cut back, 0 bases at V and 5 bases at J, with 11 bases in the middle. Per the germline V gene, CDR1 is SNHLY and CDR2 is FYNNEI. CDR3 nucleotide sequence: TGTGCCAGCAGTGAAGCGAGGGGGGGAGATCAGCCCCAGCATTTT. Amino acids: CASSEARGGDQPQHF.

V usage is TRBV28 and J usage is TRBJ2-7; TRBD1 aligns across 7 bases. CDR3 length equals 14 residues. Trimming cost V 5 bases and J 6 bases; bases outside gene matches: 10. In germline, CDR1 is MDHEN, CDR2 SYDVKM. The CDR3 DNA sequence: TGTGCCAGCAGTGAACCCGCCGACAGGGTCGAGCAGTACTTC. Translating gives CASSEPADRVEQYF.

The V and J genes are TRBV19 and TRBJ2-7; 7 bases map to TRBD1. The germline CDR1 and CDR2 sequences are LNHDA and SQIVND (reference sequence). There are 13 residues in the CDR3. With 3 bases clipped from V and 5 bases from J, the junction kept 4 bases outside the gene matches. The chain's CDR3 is CASSMGQGDEQYF. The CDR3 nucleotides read TGTGCCAGTAGTATGGGGCAGGGGGACGAGCAGTACTTC. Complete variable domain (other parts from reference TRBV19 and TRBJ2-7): DGGITQSPKYLFRKEGQNVTLSCEQNLNHDAMYWYRQDPGQGLRLIYYSQIVNDFQKGDIAEGYSVSREKKESFPLTVTSAQKNPTAFYLCASSMGQGDEQYFGPGTRLTVT.

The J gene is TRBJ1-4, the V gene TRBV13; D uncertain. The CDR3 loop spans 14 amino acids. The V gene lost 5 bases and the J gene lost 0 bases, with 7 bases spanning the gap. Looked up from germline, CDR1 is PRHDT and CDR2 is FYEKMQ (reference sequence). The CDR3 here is CASSKKATNEKLFF. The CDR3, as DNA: TGTGCCAGCAGCAAAAAAGCAACTAATGAAAAACTGTTTTTT.

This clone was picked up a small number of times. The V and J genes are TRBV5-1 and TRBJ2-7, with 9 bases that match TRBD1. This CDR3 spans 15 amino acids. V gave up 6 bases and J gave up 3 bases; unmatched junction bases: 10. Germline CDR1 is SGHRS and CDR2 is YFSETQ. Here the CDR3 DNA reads TGCGCCAGCAACATGTTGACAGGGGGAGACTACGAGCAGTACTTC. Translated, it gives CASNMLTGGDYEQYF.

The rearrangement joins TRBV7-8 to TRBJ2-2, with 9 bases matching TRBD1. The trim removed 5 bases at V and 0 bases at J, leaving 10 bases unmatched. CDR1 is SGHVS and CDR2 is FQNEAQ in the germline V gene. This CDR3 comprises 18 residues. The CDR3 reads CASSPRIGTGSNTGELFF. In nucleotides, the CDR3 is TGTGCCAGCAGCCCCCGAATCGGGACAGGGTCGAACACCGGGGAGCTGTTTTTT. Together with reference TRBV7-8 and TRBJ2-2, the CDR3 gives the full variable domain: GAGVSQSPRYKVAKRGQDVALRCDPISGHVSLFWYQQALGQGPEFLTYFQNEAQLDKSGLPSDRFFAERPEGSVSTLKIQRTQQEDSAVYLCASSPRIGTGSNTGELFFGEGSRLTVL.

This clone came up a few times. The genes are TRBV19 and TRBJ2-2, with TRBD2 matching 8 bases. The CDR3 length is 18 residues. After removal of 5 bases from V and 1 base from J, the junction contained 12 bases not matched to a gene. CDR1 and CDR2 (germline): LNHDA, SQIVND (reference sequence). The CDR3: CASSVLPPTSGNTGELFF. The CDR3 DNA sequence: TGTGCCAGTAGTGTCCTCCCACCTACTAGCGGGAACACCGGGGAGCTGTTTTTT.

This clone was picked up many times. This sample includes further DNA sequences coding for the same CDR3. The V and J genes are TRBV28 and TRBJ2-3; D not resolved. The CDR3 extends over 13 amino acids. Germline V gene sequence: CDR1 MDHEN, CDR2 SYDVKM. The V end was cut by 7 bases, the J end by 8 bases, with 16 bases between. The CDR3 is CASTLPTSGTQYF. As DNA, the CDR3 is TGTGCCAGCACCTTACCAACGTCGGGTACGCAGTATTTT.

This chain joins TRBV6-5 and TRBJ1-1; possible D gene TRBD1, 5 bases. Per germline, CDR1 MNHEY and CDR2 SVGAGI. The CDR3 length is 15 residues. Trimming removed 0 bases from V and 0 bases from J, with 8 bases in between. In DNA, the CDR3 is TGTGCCAGCAGTTACTCGGGGCACATGAACACTGAAGCTTTCTTT. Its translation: CASSYSGHMNTEAFF.

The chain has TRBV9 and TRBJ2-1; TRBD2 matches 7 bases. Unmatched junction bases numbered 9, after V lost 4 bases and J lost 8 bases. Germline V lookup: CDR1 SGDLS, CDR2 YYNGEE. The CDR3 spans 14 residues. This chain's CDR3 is CASSPRLAFHEQFF. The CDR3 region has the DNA TGTGCCAGCAGCCCTAGACTAGCTTTCCATGAGCAGTTCTTC.

The CDR3 bases are TGTGCCAGCAGTACTACGGGACAGGGGGTTTCTGAAGCTTTCTTT. This sequence encodes CASSTTGQGVSEAFF. This chain links TRBV28 with TRBJ1-1, with TRBD1 matching 11 bases. Germline trimming cut 5 bases from V and 6 bases from J; bases unmatched to any gene: 8. The CDR3 has 15 amino acids. Per the germline V gene, CDR1 is MDHEN and CDR2 is SYDVKM. The variable domain in full, completed from reference TRBV28 and TRBJ1-1, reads DVKVTQSSRYLVKRTGEKVFLECVQDMDHENMFWYRQDPGLGLRLIYFSYDVKMKEKGDIPEGYSVSREKKERFSLILESASTNQTSMYLCASSTTGQGVSEAFFGQGTRLTVV.

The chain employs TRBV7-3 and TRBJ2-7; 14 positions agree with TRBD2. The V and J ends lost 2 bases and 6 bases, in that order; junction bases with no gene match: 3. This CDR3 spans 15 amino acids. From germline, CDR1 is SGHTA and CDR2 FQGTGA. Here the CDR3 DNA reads TGTGCCAGCAGCTTACGCGGACTAGCGGGAGGCGAGCAGTACTTC. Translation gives CASSLRGLAGGEQYF. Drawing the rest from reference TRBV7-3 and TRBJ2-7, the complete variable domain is GAGVSQTPSNKVTEKGKYVELRCDPISGHTALYWYRQSLGQGPEFLIYFQGTGAADDSGLPNDRFFAVRPEGSVSTLKIQRTERGDSAVYLCASSLRGLAGGEQYFGPGTRLTVT.